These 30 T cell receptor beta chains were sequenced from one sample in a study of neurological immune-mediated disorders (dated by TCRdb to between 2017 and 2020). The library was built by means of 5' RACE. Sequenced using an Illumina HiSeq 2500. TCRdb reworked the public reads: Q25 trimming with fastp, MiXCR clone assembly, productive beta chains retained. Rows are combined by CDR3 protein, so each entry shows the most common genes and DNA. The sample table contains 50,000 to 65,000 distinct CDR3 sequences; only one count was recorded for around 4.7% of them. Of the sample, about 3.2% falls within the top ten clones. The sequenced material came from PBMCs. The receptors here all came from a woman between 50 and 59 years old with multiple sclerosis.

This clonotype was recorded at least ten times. In nucleotides, the CDR3 is TGCAGTGCCGAGGGGGCCGGGGAGCTGTTTTTT. It translates to CSAEGAGELFF. The V and J genes are TRBV20-1 and TRBJ2-2, with D maybe TRBD1 (6 bases). The CDR3 runs 11 residues. V gave up 6 bases and J gave up 6 bases, with 8 bases separating them. The germline gives CDR1 DFQATT, CDR2 SNEGSKA (reference sequence).

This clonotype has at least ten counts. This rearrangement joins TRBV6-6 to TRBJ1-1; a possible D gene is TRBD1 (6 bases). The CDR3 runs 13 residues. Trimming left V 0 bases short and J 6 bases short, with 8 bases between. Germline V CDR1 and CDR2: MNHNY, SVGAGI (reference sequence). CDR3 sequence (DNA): TGTGCCAGCAGTTACTCACAGGGATCTGAAGCTTTCTTT. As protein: CASSYSQGSEAFF.

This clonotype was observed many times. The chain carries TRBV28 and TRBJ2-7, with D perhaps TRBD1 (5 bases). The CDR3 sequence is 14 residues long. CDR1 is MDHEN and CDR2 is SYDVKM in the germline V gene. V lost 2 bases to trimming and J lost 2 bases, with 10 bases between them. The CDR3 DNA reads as TGTGCCAGCAGTTTACCGGACATAGCCTACGAGCAGTACTTC. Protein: CASSLPDIAYEQYF.

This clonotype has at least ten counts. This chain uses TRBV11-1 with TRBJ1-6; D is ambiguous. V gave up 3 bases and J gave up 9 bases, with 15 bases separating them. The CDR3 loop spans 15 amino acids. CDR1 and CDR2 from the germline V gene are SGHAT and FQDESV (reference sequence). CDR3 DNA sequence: TGTGCCAGCAGCTTTGCCGGTTCGGGGATTTCACCCCTCCACTTT. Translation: CASSFAGSGISPLHF.

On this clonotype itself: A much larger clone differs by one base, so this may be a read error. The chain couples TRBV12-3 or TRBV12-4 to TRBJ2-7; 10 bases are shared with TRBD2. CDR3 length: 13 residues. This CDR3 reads CVSSPGLATEQYF. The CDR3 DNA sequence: TGTGTCAGCAGTCCGGGACTAGCGACCGAGCAGTACTTC.

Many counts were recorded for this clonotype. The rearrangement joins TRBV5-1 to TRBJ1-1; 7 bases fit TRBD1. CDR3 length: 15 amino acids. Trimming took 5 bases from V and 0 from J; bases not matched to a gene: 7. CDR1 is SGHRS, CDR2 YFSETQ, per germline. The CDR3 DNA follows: TGCGCCAGCAGGAAGACAGGGAGCTTGAACACTGAAGCTTTCTTT. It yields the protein CASRKTGSLNTEAFF.

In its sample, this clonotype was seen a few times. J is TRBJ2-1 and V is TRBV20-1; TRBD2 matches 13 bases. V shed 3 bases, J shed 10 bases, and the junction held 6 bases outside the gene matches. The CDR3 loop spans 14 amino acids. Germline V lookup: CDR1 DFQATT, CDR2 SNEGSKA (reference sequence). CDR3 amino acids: CSASLLAGGGEQFF. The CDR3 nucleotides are TGCAGTGCTAGCCTACTAGCGGGAGGGGGCGAGCAGTTCTTC.

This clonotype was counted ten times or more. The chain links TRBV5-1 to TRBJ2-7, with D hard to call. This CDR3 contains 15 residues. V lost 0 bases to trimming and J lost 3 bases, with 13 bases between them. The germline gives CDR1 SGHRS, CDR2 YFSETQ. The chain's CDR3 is CASSLAGGELYEQYF. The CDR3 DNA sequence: TGCGCCAGCAGCTTGGCCGGTGGAGAGCTCTACGAGCAGTACTTC.

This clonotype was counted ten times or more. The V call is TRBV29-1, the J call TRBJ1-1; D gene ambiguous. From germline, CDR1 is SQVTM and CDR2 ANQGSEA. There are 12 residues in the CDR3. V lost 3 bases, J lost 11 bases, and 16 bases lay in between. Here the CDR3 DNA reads TGCAGCGTTGATCGGCATGATTTGACGGCTTTCTTT. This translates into CSVDRHDLTAFF.

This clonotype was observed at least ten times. DNA of the CDR3: TGTGCCACCAGCAGAGGGGTAGTAGCGGGGAACTACCGTTGGGGGGATACGCAGTATTTT. As protein: CATSRGVVAGNYRWGDTQYF. The chain recombines TRBV15 with TRBJ2-3; 8 bases fit TRBD2. There are 20 residues in the CDR3. V shed 1 base, J shed 6 bases, and the junction held 21 bases outside the gene matches. Germline V lookup: CDR1 LNHNV, CDR2 YYDKDF (reference sequence).

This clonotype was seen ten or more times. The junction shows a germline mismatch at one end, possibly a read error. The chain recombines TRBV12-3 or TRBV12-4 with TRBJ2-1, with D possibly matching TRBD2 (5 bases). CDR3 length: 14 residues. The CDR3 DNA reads TGTGCCAGCAGCCGGGCTAGCTCCAACAATGAGCAGTTCTTC. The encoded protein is CASSRASSNNEQFF.

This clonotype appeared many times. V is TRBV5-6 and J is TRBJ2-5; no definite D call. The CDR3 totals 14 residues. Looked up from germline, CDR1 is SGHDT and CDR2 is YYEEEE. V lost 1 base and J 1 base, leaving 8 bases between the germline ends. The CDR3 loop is CASSLPALQETQYF. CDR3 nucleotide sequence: TGTGCCAGCAGCTTGCCGGCTCTCCAAGAGACCCAGTACTTC.

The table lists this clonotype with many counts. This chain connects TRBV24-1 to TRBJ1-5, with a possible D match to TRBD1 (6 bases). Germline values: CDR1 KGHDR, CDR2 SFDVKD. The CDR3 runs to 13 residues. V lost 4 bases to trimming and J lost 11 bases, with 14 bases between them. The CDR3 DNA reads TGTGCCACCAGTGAACCCTACGGACAGACCCAGCATTTT. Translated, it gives CATSEPYGQTQHF.

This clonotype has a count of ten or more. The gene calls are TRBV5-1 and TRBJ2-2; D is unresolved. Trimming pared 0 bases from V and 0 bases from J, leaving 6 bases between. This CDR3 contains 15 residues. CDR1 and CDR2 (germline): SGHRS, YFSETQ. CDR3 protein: CASSLAQANTGELFF. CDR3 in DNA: TGCGCCAGCAGCTTGGCCCAGGCGAACACCGGGGAGCTGTTTTTT.

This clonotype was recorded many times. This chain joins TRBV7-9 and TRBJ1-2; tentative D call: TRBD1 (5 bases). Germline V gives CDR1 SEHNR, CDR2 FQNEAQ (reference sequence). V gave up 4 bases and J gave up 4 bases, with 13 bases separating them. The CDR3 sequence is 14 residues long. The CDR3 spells CASSYSDTSYGYTF. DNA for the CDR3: TGTGCCAGCAGCTACTCGGACACCTCCTATGGCTACACCTTC.

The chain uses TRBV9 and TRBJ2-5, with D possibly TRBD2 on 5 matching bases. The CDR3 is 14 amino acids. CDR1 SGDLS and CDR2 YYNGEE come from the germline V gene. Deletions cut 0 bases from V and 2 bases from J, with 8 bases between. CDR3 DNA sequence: TGTGCCAGCAGCGTAGATACGGGGCAAGAGACCCAGTACTTC. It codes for CASSVDTGQETQYF. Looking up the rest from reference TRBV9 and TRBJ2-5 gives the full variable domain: DSGVTQTPKHLITATGQRVTLRCSPRSGDLSVYWYQQSLDQGLQFLIQYYNGEERAKGNILERFSAQQFPDLHSELNLSSLELGDSALYFCASSVDTGQETQYFGPGTRLLVL.

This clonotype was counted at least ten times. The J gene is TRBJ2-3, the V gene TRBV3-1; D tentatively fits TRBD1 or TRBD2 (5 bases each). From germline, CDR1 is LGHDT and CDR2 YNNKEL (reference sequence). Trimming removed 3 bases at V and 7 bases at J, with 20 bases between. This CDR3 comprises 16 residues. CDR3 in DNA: TGTGCCAGCAGCCATCAGACTGTCCCCCTGGGACATACGCAGTATTTT. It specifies CASSHQTVPLGHTQYF.

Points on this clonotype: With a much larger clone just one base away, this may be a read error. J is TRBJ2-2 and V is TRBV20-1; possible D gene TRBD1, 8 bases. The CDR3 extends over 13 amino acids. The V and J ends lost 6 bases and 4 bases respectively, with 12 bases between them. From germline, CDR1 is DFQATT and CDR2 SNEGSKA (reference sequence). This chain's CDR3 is CSAHRGGTGELFF. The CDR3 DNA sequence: TGCAGTGCACACAGGGGGGGCACCGGGGAGCTGTTTTTT.

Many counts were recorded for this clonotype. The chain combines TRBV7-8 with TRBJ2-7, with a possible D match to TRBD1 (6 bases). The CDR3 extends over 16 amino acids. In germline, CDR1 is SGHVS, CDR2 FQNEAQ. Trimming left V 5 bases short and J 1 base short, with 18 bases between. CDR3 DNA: TGTGCCAGCAGCGCGTCCCGGGACATCCTATCCTACGAGCAGTACTTC. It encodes CASSASRDILSYEQYF.

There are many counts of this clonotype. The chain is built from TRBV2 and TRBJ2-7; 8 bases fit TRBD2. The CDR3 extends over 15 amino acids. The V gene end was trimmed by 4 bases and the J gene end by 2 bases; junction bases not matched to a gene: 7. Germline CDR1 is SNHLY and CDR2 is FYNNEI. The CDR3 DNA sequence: TGTGCCAGCAGTGTAGCGGGGAGGCCCGCCTACGAGCAGTACTTC. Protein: CASSVAGRPAYEQYF.

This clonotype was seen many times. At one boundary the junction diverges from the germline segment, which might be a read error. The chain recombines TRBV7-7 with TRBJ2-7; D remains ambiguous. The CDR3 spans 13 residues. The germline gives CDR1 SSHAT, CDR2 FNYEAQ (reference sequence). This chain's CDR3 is CASSPDLLGEQYF. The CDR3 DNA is TGTGCTAGCAGCCCGGACCTTTTAGGGGAGCAGTACTTC.

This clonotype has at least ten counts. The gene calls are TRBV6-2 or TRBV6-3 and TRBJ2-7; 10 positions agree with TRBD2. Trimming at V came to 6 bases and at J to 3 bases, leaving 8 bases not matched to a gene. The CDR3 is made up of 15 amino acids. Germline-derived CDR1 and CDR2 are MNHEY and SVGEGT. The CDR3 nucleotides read TGTGCCAGCAGCGGCCGACTAGCGGGCCTCTACGAGCAGTACTTC. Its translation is CASSGRLAGLYEQYF.

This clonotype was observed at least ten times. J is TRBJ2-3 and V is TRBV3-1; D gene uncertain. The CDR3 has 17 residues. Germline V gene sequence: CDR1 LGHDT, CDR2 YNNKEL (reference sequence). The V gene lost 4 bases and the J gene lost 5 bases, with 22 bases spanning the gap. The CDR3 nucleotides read TGTGCCAGCAGCCTCGCGAGAAGCCGACCCCAAGGAGATACGCAGTATTTT. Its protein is CASSLARSRPQGDTQYF.

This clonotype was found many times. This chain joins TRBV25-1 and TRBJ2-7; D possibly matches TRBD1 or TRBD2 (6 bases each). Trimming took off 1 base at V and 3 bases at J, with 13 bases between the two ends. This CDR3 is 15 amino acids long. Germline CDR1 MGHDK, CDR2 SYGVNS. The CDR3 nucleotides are TGTGCCAGCAGTGAATTAAAGAGGGGGGTCTACGAGCAGTACTTC. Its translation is CASSELKRGVYEQYF.

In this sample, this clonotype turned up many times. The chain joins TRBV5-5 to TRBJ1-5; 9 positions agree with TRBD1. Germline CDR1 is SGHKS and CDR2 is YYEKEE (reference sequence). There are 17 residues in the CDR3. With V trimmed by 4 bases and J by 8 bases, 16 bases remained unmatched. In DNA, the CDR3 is TGTGCCAGCAGCAACACCCCGGGACAGGGAAAATTTGAGCCCCAGCATTTT. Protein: CASSNTPGQGKFEPQHF.

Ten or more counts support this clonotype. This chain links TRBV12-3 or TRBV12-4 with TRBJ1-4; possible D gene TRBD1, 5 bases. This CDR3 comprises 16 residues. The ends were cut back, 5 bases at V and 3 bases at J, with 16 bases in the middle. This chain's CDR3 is CASSGTGVWANEKLFF. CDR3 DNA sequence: TGTGCCAGCAGTGGGACGGGCGTTTGGGCTAATGAAAAACTGTTTTTT.

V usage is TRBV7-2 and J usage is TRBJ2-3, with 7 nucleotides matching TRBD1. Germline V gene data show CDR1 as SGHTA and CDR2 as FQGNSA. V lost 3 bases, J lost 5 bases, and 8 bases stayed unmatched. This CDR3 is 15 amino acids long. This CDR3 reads CASSFRRGQGDTQYF. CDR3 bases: TGTGCCAGCAGCTTTCGTAGGGGGCAGGGAGATACGCAGTATTTT.

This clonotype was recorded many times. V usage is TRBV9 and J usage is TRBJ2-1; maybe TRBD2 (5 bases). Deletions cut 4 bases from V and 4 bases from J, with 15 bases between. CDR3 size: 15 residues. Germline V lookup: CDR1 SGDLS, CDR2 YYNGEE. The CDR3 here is CASSRSWTGYNEQFF. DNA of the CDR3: TGTGCCAGCAGCCGGAGCTGGACGGGGTACAATGAGCAGTTCTTC.

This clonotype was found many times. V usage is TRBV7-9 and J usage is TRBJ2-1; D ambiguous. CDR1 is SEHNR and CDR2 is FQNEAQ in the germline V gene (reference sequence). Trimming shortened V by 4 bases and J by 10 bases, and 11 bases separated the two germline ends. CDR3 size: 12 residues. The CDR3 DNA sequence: TGTGCCAGCAGCTCCCCGCAAGGCGAGCAGTTCTTC. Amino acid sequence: CASSSPQGEQFF. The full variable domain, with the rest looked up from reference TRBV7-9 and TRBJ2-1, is DTGVSQNPRHKITKRGQNVTFRCDPISEHNRLYWYRQTLGQGPEFLTYFQNEAQLEKSRLLSDRFSAERPKGSFSTLEIQRTEQGDSAMYLCASSSPQGEQFFGPGTRLTVL.

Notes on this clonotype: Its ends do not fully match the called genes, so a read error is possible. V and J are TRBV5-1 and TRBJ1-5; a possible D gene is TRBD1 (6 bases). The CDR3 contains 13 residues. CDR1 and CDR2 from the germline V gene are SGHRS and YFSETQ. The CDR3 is CASSLAGEQPQNF. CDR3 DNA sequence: TGCGCCAGCAGTTTGGCAGGGGAACAGCCCCAGAATTTT.